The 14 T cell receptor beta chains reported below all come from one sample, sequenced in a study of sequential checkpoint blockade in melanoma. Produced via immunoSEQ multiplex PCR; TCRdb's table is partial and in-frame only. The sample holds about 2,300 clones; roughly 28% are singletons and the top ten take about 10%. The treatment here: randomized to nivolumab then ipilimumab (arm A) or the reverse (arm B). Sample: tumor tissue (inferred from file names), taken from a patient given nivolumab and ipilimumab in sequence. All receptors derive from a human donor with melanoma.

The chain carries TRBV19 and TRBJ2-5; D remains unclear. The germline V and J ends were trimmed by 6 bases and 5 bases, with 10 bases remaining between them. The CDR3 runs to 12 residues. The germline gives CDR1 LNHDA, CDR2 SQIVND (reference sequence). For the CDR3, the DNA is TGTGCCAGTAGGCTATCCGGGGAGACCCAGTACTTC. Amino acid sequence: CASRLSGETQYF. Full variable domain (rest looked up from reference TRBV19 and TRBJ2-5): DGGITQSPKYLFRKEGQNVTLSCEQNLNHDAMYWYRQDPGQGLRLIYYSQIVNDFQKGDIAEGYSVSREKKESFPLTVTSAQKNPTAFYLCASRLSGETQYFGPGTRLLVL.

The chain's CDR3 is CASSQDPTSAEAFF. The CDR3 DNA reads TGCGCCAGCAGCCAAGACCCTACGTCCGCTGAAGCTTTCTTT. The chain couples TRBV1 to TRBJ1-1. TRBV1 is shown as a pseudogene. The CDR3 length is 14 residues.

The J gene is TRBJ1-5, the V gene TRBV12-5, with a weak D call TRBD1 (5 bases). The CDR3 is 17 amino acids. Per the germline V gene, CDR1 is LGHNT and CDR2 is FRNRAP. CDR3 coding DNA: TGTGCCAGCACCTGGGGCGGCCAGGGAGGAGGAAATCAGCCCCAGCATTTT. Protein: CASTWGGQGGGNQPQHF.

The CDR3 here is CASSIGVLIYTF. In DNA, the CDR3 is TGTGCCAGTAGTATCGGAGTCTTGATCTACACCTTC. This rearrangement joins TRBV19 to TRBJ1-2; D ambiguous. The germline gives CDR1 LNHDA, CDR2 SQIVND (reference sequence). The CDR3 is 12 amino acids. V lost 3 bases and J 10 bases, leaving 12 bases between the germline ends.

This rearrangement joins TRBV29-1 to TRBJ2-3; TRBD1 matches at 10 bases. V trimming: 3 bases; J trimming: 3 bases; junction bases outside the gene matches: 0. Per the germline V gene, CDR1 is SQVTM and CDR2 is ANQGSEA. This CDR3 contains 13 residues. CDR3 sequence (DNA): TGCAGCGTTGAGGACAGGGGGACAGATACGCAGTATTTT. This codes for CSVEDRGTDTQYF.

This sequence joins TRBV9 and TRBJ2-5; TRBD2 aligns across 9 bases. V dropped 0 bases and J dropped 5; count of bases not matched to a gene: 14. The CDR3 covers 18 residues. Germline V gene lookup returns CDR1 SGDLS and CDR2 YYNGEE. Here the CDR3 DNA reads TGTGCCAGCAGCGTAGGATCGGAGGTAGCGGGGGTTGATGAGACCCAGTACTTC. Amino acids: CASSVGSEVAGVDETQYF.

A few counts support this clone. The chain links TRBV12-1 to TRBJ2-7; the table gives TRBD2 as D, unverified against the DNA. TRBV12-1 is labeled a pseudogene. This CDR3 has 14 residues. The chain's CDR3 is CASSPRGGGYEQYF. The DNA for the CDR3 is TGTGCCAGCAGTCCTCGGGGGGGCGGCTACGAGCAGTACTTC.

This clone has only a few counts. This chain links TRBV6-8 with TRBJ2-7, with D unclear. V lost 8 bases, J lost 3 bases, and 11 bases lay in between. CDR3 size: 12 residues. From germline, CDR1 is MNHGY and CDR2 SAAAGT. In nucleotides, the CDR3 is TGTGCCAGCGGAACCAACAGCTACGAGCAGTACTTC. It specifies CASGTNSYEQYF.

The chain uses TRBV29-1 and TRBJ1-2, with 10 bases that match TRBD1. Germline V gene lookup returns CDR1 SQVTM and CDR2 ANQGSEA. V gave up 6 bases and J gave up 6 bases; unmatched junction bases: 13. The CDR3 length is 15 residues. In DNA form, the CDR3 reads TGCAGCGTGCGAAACCCGGGACAGGGGTTGGATGGCTACACCTTC. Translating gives CSVRNPGQGLDGYTF. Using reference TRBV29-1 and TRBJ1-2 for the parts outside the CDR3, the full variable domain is SAVISQKPSRDICQRGTSLTIQCQVDSQVTMMFWYRQQPGQSLTLIATANQGSEATYESGFVIDKFPISRPNLTFSTLTVSNMSPEDSSIYLCSVRNPGQGLDGYTFGSGTRLTVV.

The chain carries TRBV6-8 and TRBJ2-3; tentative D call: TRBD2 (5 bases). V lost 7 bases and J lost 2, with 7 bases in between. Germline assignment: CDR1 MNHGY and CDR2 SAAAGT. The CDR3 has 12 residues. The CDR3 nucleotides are TGTGCCAGCATCGGGGACACAGATACGCAGTATTTT. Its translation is CASIGDTDTQYF.

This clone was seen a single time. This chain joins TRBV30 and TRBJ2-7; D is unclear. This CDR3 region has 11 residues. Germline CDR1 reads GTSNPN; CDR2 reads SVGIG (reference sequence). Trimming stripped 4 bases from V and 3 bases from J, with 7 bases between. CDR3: CAWMGNYEQYF. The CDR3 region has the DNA TGTGCCTGGATGGGGAACTACGAGCAGTACTTC.

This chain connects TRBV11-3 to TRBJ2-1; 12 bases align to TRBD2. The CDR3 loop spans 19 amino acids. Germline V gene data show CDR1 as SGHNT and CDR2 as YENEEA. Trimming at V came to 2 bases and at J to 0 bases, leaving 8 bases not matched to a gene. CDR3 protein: CASSLTRTSGTSSYNEQFF. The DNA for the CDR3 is TGTGCCAGCAGCTTAACAAGGACTAGCGGGACGAGCTCCTACAATGAGCAGTTCTTC.

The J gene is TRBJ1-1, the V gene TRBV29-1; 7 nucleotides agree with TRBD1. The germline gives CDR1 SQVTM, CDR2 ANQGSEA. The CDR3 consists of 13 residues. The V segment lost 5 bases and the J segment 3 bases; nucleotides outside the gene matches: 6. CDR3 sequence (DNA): TGCAGCGTTTTAAGGGGGCGCTACACTGAAGCTTTCTTT. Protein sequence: CSVLRGRYTEAFF.

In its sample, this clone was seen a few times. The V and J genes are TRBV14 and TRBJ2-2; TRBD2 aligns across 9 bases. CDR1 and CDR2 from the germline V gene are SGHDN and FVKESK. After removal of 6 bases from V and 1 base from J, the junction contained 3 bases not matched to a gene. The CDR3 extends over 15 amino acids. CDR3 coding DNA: TGTGCCAGCAGTCGTAGCGGGAGGAACACCGGGGAGCTGTTTTTT. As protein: CASSRSGRNTGELFF.